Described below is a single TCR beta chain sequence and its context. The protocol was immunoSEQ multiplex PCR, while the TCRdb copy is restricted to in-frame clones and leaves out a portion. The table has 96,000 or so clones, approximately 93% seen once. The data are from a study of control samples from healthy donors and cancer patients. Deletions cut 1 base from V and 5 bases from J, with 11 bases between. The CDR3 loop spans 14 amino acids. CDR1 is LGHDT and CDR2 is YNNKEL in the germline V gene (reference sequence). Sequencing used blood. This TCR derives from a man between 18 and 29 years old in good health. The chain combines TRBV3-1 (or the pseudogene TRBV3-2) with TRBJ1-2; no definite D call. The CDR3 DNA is TGTGCCAGCAGCCAAGGAAGTACGATATATGGCTACACCTTC. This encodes CASSQGSTIYGYTF.